This T cell receptor beta chain emerged from a study of T cells in Graves' hyperthyroidism and ophthalmopathy. About this clonotype itself: Its antigen is still unknown.

Overall study results and limits: Ophthalmopathy could be told apart from stable hyperthyroidism with a 13 V-J model.

The J segment lost 5 bases and the V segment lost 8 bases, leaving 10 bases of the junction unmatched. The CDR3 extends over 15 amino acids. Germline V gene data show CDR1 as LNHDA and CDR2 as SQIVND (reference sequence). Researchers amplified the TCR beta CDR3 regions from RNA transcripts. TCR CDR3 underwent first-round RT-PCR with the HTBI primer set. Using its own MiXCR run on the multiplex PCR reads, TCRdb lists one record per CDR3 protein. The sample yields hundreds of thousands of distinct CDR3 sequences, just under 20% seen once. This chain joins TRBV19 and TRBJ2-2; 8 positions match TRBD2. Specimen: blood. This clonotype originated in a man between 40 and 49 years old with Graves' ophthalmopathy. The CDR3 sequence: CASLSGRSRTGELFF. DNA of the CDR3: TGTGCCAGTCTAAGCGGGAGATCGCGAACCGGGGAGCTGTTTTTT.